This passage covers 24 T cell receptor beta chains from one sample sequenced in a study of post-analysis software for immune sequencing data. General study points: The study found TRBV5-6, TRBV5-1 and TRBV20-1 among a few TRBV segments more frequent in patients than controls.

These TCRs' antigens remain unknown. cDNA libraries of TCR beta carried unique molecular identifiers. TCRdb re-derived calls from the PCR reads in MiXCR, one entry per CDR3 protein. The sample lists hundreds of thousands of distinct CDR3 sequences; approximately 34% were seen once. The sequenced sample consisted of blood. The receptors originated from a girl aged 10-17 years with multiple sclerosis.

The V call is TRBV4-1, the J call TRBJ1-5; the D is unclear. This CDR3 has 15 amino acids. The V gene's germline CDR1 is MGHRA and CDR2 YSYEKL. V was cut by 0 bases and J by 7 bases, with 13 bases left in between. In DNA form, the CDR3 reads TGCGCCAGCAGCCAAGATCATACAGCCGGGCAGCCCCAGCATTTT. Its translation is CASSQDHTAGQPQHF.

For this clonotype: This may come from a read error, since a much larger clone is one base off. J is TRBJ1-4 and V is TRBV5-1; D is possibly TRBD1 (5 bases). Germline values: CDR1 SGHRS, CDR2 YFSETQ. The V gene lost 1 base and the J gene lost 0 bases, with 7 bases spanning the gap. This CDR3 is 15 amino acids long. CDR3 DNA: TGCGCCAGCAGCTTGCGGGGGGCAACTAATGAAAAACTGTTTTTT. It specifies CASSLRGATNEKLFF. The full variable domain, its missing parts supplied by reference TRBV5-1 and TRBJ1-4, is KAGVTQTPRYLIKTRGQQVTLSCSPISGHRSVSWYQQTPGQGLQFLFEYFSETQRNKGNFPGRFSGRQFSNSRSEMNVSTLELGDSALYLCASSLRGATNEKLFFGSGTQLSVL.

Ten or more counts support this clonotype. The chain joins TRBV5-1 to TRBJ2-1; 15 bases line up with TRBD2. CDR1 and CDR2 from the germline V gene are SGHRS and YFSETQ. This CDR3 is 19 amino acids long. The J segment lost 0 bases and the V segment lost 4 bases, leaving 8 bases of the junction unmatched. The CDR3 coding sequence is TGCGCCAGCAGCCCCGCCGGGACTAGCGGGAGGAGCTCCTACAATGAGCAGTTCTTC. This gives the protein CASSPAGTSGRSSYNEQFF.

The chain has TRBV2 and TRBJ2-3; no clear D. Trimming pared 1 base from V and 2 bases from J, leaving 13 bases between. The CDR3 sequence is 16 residues long. From germline, CDR1 is SNHLY and CDR2 FYNNEI. CDR3 loop: CASSEGASSSTDTQYF. The CDR3 DNA reads as TGTGCCAGCAGTGAAGGAGCTAGTTCCTCCACAGATACGCAGTATTTT.

This clonotype was detected ten times or more. The J gene is TRBJ2-1, the V gene TRBV7-9; D gene unclear. Germline CDR1 and CDR2: SEHNR and FQNEAQ (reference sequence). The germline V and J ends were trimmed by 0 bases and 6 bases, with 6 bases remaining between them. The CDR3 contains 13 residues. CDR3 sequence reads: CASSLAWGNEQFF. CDR3 nucleotide sequence: TGTGCCAGCAGCTTAGCGTGGGGCAATGAGCAGTTCTTC.

Details on this clonotype: It may be a read error: a sequence one base away is much more abundant. The V gene is TRBV5-1, the J gene TRBJ2-2, with a tentative D call TRBD1 (6 bases). The V end lost 1 base, the J end lost 6 bases, and 7 bases lay between the germline ends. Germline CDR1 reads SGHRS; CDR2 reads YFSETQ. CDR3 length equals 13 residues. The CDR3, as DNA: TGCGCCAGCAGCTTGAGGGGGTCCGGGGAGCTGTTTTTT. The encoded protein is CASSLRGSGELFF.

A remark on this clonotype: This may stem from a read error, because a much larger clone lies one nucleotide away. This chain links TRBV7-3 with TRBJ2-1; TRBD2 matches 7 bases. CDR3 length: 15 residues. Germline loops: CDR1 SGHTA, CDR2 FQGTGA. CDR3 protein: CARSLPSGSYNEQFF. Here the CDR3 DNA reads TGTGCCCGCAGCCTCCCTAGCGGCTCCTACAATGAGCAGTTCTTC.

The chain joins TRBV27 to TRBJ2-7, with TRBD1 identical over 8 bases. Per the germline V gene, CDR1 is MNHEY and CDR2 is SMNVEV (reference sequence). The V segment lost 5 bases and the J segment 6 bases; nucleotides outside the gene matches: 9. The CDR3 consists of 14 residues. CDR3 residues: CASSGYRGASEQYF. CDR3 nucleotide sequence: TGTGCCAGCAGTGGTTACAGGGGGGCCAGCGAGCAGTACTTC.

This clonotype was seen a few times. V and J are TRBV2 and TRBJ1-6; D may be TRBD1 (6 bases). Per germline, CDR1 SNHLY and CDR2 FYNNEI. The CDR3 length is 17 residues. V lost 9 bases, J lost 2 bases, and 20 bases lay in between. This CDR3 reads CARSPTGTGTYNSPLHF. CDR3 sequence (DNA): TGTGCCAGAAGCCCAACAGGGACGGGAACCTATAATTCACCCCTCCACTTT.

The CDR3 region has the DNA TGCAGTGCTAGAGGCGGACGGGGGAAAATCTACGAGCAGTACTTC. This codes for CSARGGRGKIYEQYF. V and J are TRBV20-1 and TRBJ2-5, with D perhaps matching TRBD2 (6 bases). Judging by the DNA end, TRBJ2-7 fits better; the J call may be wrong. Germline V gene lookup returns CDR1 DFQATT and CDR2 SNEGSKA (reference sequence). This CDR3 region has 15 residues.

The rearrangement uses TRBV12-3 or TRBV12-4 and TRBJ1-2; D is undetermined. This CDR3 comprises 11 residues. V was shortened by 7 bases and J by 6 bases, with 9 bases between the two germline ends. For the CDR3, the DNA is TGTGCCAGCACCCTGGGTAATGGCTACACCTTC. This gives the protein CASTLGNGYTF.

This clonotype was counted ten times or more. The chain is built from TRBV2 and TRBJ2-5; 8 nucleotides agree with TRBD2. Germline lookup yields CDR1 SNHLY and CDR2 FYNNEI. The V gene end was trimmed by 8 bases and the J gene end by 1 base; junction bases not matched to a gene: 3. This CDR3 contains 13 residues. The CDR3 DNA reads as TGTGCCAGCGTAGCGGGGTCCCAAGAGACCCAGTACTTC. As protein: CASVAGSQETQYF.

This chain joins TRBV5-1 and TRBJ2-7, with 8 nucleotides matching TRBD1. The J segment lost 3 bases and the V segment lost 4 bases, leaving 6 bases of the junction unmatched. The CDR3 covers 14 residues. CDR1 is SGHRS and CDR2 is YFSETQ in the germline V gene. Here the CDR3 reads CASSPQGAYYEQYF. The CDR3 DNA is TGCGCCAGCAGCCCCCAGGGGGCATACTACGAGCAGTACTTC.

As concerns this clonotype: This sequence may be a read error, since a much larger clone differs from it by one base. CDR3 residues: CASSFHRDTEAFF. CDR3 in DNA: TGTGCCAGCAGCTTTCACAGGGACACTGAAGCTTTCTTT. The genes are TRBV7-3 and TRBJ1-1, with D possibly being TRBD1 (6 bases). Looked up from germline, CDR1 is SGHTA and CDR2 is FQGTGA. CDR3 length: 13 residues. The ends were cut back, 3 bases at V and 3 bases at J, with 8 bases in the middle.

A few counts support this clonotype. The V and J genes are TRBV7-9 and TRBJ1-5; 7 bases align to TRBD1. The germline V gene encodes CDR1 SEHNR and CDR2 FQNEAQ (reference sequence). The CDR3 totals 15 residues. Losses at the gene ends were 1 base for V and 5 bases for J; bases not matched to a gene: 5. The DNA for the CDR3 is TGTGCCAGCAGCTTAGGGACAGGTCGGTATCAGCCCCAGCATTTT. It yields the protein CASSLGTGRYQPQHF.

This clonotype was picked up many times. The V call is TRBV6-6, the J call TRBJ2-6; 10 nucleotides align to TRBD1. Germline-derived CDR1 and CDR2 are MNHNY and SVGAGI (reference sequence). Trimming at V came to 10 bases and at J to 0 bases, leaving 6 bases not matched to a gene. This CDR3 has 16 residues. The CDR3 region has the DNA TGTGCCATCACCGGGACAGGGGACTCTGGGGCCAACGTCCTGACTTTC. This encodes CAITGTGDSGANVLTF.

The sample holds many counts of this clonotype. The V gene is TRBV5-1, the J gene TRBJ1-5, with D unclear. CDR3 length equals 12 residues. Per the germline V gene, CDR1 is SGHRS and CDR2 is YFSETQ. The V end lost 0 bases, the J end lost 6 bases, and 4 bases lay between the germline ends. CDR3 sequence: CASSLDGQPQHF. In DNA form, the CDR3 reads TGCGCCAGCAGCTTGGATGGTCAGCCCCAGCATTTT.

This clonotype occurred many times. The rearrangement uses TRBV20-1 and TRBJ2-1, with D uncertain. Germline-derived CDR1 and CDR2 are DFQATT and SNEGSKA (reference sequence). Trimming removed 0 bases from V and 0 bases from J, with 12 bases in between. This CDR3 contains 16 residues. In nucleotides, the CDR3 is TGCAGTGCTAGAGATCTGAGTCCGAGCTCCTACAATGAGCAGTTCTTC. Its translation is CSARDLSPSSYNEQFF.

This clonotype was detected ten times or more. The chain is built from TRBV5-1 and TRBJ2-3; TRBD2 matches at 14 bases. Trimming took 4 bases from V and 2 from J; bases not matched to a gene: 3. Per germline, CDR1 SGHRS and CDR2 YFSETQ. The CDR3 extends over 16 amino acids. In DNA form, the CDR3 reads TGCGCCAGCAGCGCGGGACTAGCGGGAGTCACAGATACGCAGTATTTT. Its translation: CASSAGLAGVTDTQYF.

This clonotype was counted a single time. A much larger clone sits a single nucleotide away, making a read error possible. The chain employs TRBV30 and TRBJ2-5; 8 bases agree with TRBD2. The CDR3 has 14 amino acids. Germline V lookup: CDR1 GTSNPN, CDR2 SVGIG (reference sequence). After removal of 3 bases from V and 7 bases from J, the junction contained 10 bases not matched to a gene. Written as DNA, the CDR3 is TGTGCCTGGAGGAGAACAGCGGGGGCGGGGACCCAGTACTTC. It codes for CAWRRTAGAGTQYF.

The sample holds many counts of this clonotype. The chain carries TRBV20-1 and TRBJ2-3, with 9 bases that match TRBD1. Germline V lookup: CDR1 DFQATT, CDR2 SNEGSKA (reference sequence). The V gene end was trimmed by 2 bases and the J gene end by 5 bases; junction bases not matched to a gene: 8. This CDR3 region has 15 residues. The CDR3 bases are TGCAGTGCTAGAACGGAGGACAGGGGTGGAGATACGCAGTATTTT. Protein sequence: CSARTEDRGGDTQYF.

This clonotype was seen ten or more times. This sequence joins TRBV27 and TRBJ2-5, with D unclear. This CDR3 contains 11 residues. Trimming left V 5 bases short and J 0 bases short, with 1 base between. Germline-derived CDR1 and CDR2 are MNHEY and SMNVEV (reference sequence). CDR3 bases: TGTGCCAGCAGTCACCAAGAGACCCAGTACTTC. The encoded protein is CASSHQETQYF.

Worth noting for this clonotype: This may be a read error: a much more frequent sequence differs by one nucleotide. The chain uses TRBV6-2 or TRBV6-3 and TRBJ2-1; 11 bases are shared with TRBD2. With the DNA end fitting TRBJ2-7 better, the J assignment may be wrong. The CDR3 has 19 amino acids. CDR1 and CDR2 from the germline V gene are MNHEY and SVGEGT. The CDR3, as DNA: TGTGCCAGCACCCCGAAAGGGCCTAGCGGGGGGAGCTCCTACAATGAGCAGTACTTC. This gives the protein CASTPKGPSGGSSYNEQYF.

This rearrangement joins TRBV20-1 to TRBJ1-1; 7 bases line up with TRBD1. The V gene's germline CDR1 is DFQATT and CDR2 SNEGSKA (reference sequence). V lost 5 bases to trimming and J lost 3 bases; unmatched junction nucleotides: 12. The CDR3 runs to 15 residues. Here the CDR3 reads CSAPSSGRGDTEAFF. As DNA, the CDR3 is TGCAGTGCTCCATCCAGCGGCAGGGGGGACACTGAAGCTTTCTTT.